What follows are 8 T cell receptor beta chains derived from one specimen sequenced in a study of CD8 T cells in Susac syndrome (dated by TCRdb to 2018 to 2020). Receptors were amplified or captured by the immunoSEQ multiplex PCR assay. RNA was extracted using the RNeasy kit, and about 0.5 to 1 microgram was reverse transcribed with random hexamers. Starting from the raw public reads, TCRdb applied fastp trimming at Q25, assembled clones with MiXCR and retained in-frame beta chains. Every distinct CDR3 protein forms one entry, paired with its most common genes and DNA. Present in this sample are about 200,000 distinct CDR3 sequences, approximately 95% of which were seen just once. 0.07% to 0.095% of the sample is held by the ten biggest clonotypes. Sequencing was carried out using CD4+ T cells from PBMCs. Every receptor here comes from a human donor with multiple sclerosis.

The chain employs TRBV7-8 and TRBJ2-3, with TRBD2 identical over 13 bases. Germline V gives CDR1 SGHVS, CDR2 FQNEAQ. The CDR3 is 15 amino acids. Germline trimming cut 6 bases from V and 5 bases from J; bases unmatched to any gene: 5. In DNA, the CDR3 is TGTGCCAGCAGACTAGCGGGGGGGCTTAGAGATACGCAGTATTTT. Translation: CASRLAGGLRDTQYF. The whole variable domain, remainder taken from reference TRBV7-8 and TRBJ2-3, is GAGVSQSPRYKVAKRGQDVALRCDPISGHVSLFWYQQALGQGPEFLTYFQNEAQLDKSGLPSDRFFAERPEGSVSTLKIQRTQQEDSAVYLCASRLAGGLRDTQYFGPGTRLTVL.

The V and J genes are TRBV29-1 and TRBJ2-5; 8 bases agree with TRBD2. Per germline, CDR1 SQVTM and CDR2 ANQGSEA. CDR3 length: 14 residues. V trimming: 8 bases; J trimming: 5 bases; junction bases outside the gene matches: 13. The CDR3 sequence is CSTGEAGGRETQYF. CDR3 in DNA: TGCAGCACCGGAGAGGCGGGGGGAAGGGAGACCCAGTACTTC.

This chain joins TRBV7-9 and TRBJ2-3, with D maybe TRBD2 (5 bases). Germline CDR1 and CDR2: SEHNR and FQNEAQ (reference sequence). The ends were cut back, 0 bases at V and 4 bases at J, with 5 bases in the middle. This CDR3 has 13 residues. The CDR3 sequence: CASSLAEADTQYF. CDR3 coding DNA: TGTGCCAGCAGCTTAGCGGAGGCAGATACGCAGTATTTT.

The chain has TRBV5-1 and TRBJ2-4; D call uncertain. CDR3 length: 16 residues. The V gene lost 4 bases and the J gene lost 0 bases, with 14 bases spanning the gap. Germline CDR1 reads SGHRS; CDR2 reads YFSETQ. In DNA, the CDR3 is TGCGCCAGCAGCCATGACGGAGTTACAGCCAAAAACATTCAGTACTTC. This gives the protein CASSHDGVTAKNIQYF.

J is TRBJ1-2 and V is TRBV5-1; D not certain. In germline, CDR1 is SGHRS, CDR2 YFSETQ. The germline V and J ends were trimmed by 3 bases and 2 bases, with 11 bases remaining between them. CDR3 length equals 14 residues. The DNA of the CDR3 is TGCGCCAGCAGCTCGGCCTTGTCGAACTATGGCTACACCTTC. This translates into CASSSALSNYGYTF.

This chain links TRBV3-1 with TRBJ1-2; tentatively, D is TRBD1 (5 bases). Trimming took 8 bases from V and 7 from J, leaving 20 bases between them. The CDR3 contains 14 residues. In germline, CDR1 is LGHDT, CDR2 YNNKEL (reference sequence). This CDR3 reads CASSKAGAMGGYTF. The CDR3 DNA reads as TGTGCCAGCTCAAAAGCCGGGGCGATGGGTGGCTACACCTTC.

The rearrangement joins TRBV29-1 to TRBJ2-2; D might be TRBD1 or TRBD2, each matching 5 bases. Trimming left V 4 bases short and J 8 bases short, with 17 bases between. The germline V gene has CDR1 SQVTM and CDR2 ANQGSEA. The CDR3 sequence is 14 residues long. CDR3 DNA sequence: TGCAGCGTTGGTCGGGGCGGTTCACCGGGGGAGCTGTTTTTT. Translating gives CSVGRGGSPGELFF.

This clonotype has a single count. This chain uses TRBV3-1 with TRBJ2-1, with TRBD2 identical over 7 bases. Germline CDR1 and CDR2: LGHDT and YNNKEL (reference sequence). The CDR3 runs to 16 residues. V trimming: 1 base; J trimming: 1 base; junction bases outside the gene matches: 4. The CDR3 spells CASSQGRAGSYNEQFF. CDR3 nucleotide sequence: TGTGCCAGCAGCCAAGGCCGAGCGGGGTCCTACAATGAGCAGTTCTTC.